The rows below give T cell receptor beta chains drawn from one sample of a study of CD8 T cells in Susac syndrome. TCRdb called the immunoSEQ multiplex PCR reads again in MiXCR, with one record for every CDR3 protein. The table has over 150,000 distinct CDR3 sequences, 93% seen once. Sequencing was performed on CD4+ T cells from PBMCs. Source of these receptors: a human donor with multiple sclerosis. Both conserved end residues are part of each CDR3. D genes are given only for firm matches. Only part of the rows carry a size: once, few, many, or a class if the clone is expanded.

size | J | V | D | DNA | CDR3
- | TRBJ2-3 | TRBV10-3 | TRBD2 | TGTGCCATCAGTGCCCTAGCGGAGAGCACAGATACGCAGTATTTT | CAISALAESTDTQYF
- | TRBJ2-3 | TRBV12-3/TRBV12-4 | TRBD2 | TGTGCCAGCAGTTTTTTTCGGGGGGCAGATACGCAGTATTTT | CASSFFRGADTQYF
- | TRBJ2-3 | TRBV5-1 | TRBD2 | TGCGCCAGCAGCTTGGGTGCGGGAGAGGGAGATACGCAGTATTTT | CASSLGAGEGDTQYF
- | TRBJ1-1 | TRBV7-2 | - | TGTGCCAGCAGCATGGGCGAGAACACTGAAGCTTTCTTT | CASSMGENTEAFF
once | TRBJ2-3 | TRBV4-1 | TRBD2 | TGCGCCAGCAGCCAAGATCGGGGACTAGCACTTAGGGATACGCAGTATTTT | CASSQDRGLALRDTQYF
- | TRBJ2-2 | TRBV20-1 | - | TGCAGTGCTAGCAGGGGACTTGCCGGGGAGCTGTTTTTT | CSASRGLAGELFF
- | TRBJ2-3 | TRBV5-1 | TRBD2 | TGCGCCAGCAGCTTTACTAGCGGGGGAACTATTACAGATACGCAGTATTTT | CASSFTSGGTITDTQYF
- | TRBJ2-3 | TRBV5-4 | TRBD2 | TGTGCCAGCAGCCTTCGTCTAGCGGGGGCGGGAGATACGCAGTATTTT | CASSLRLAGAGDTQYF
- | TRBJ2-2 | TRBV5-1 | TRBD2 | TGCGCCAGCAGCCGCGGGACTAGCTCGAACACCGGGGAGCTGTTTTTT | CASSRGTSSNTGELFF
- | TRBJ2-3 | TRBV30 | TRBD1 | TGTGCCTGGAGTTTACTCGCAGGGGGAGCCACAGATACGCAGTATTTT | CAWSLLAGGATDTQYF
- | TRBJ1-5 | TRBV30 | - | TGTGCCTGGAGTGTCGGGTGGGGGACACAAGATCAGCCCCAGCATTTT | CAWSVGWGTQDQPQHF
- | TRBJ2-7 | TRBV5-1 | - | TGCGCCAGCAGCTTTATTGCCGGGACACATTCCTACGAGCAGTACTTC | CASSFIAGTHSYEQYF
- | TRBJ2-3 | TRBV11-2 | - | TGTGCCAGCAGCTTTGGGCGCAGCGATACGCAGTATTTT | CASSFGRSDTQYF
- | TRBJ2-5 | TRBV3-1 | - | TGTGCCAGCAGGGGGAGTTGGCAAGAGACCCAGTACTTC | CASRGSWQETQYF
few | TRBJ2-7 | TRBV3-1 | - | TGTGCCAGCAGCCAAGATTGGGCGAGCGAGCAGTACTTC | CASSQDWASEQYF
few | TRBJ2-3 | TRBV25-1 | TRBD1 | TGTGCCAGCTCTTTTCTGACAGGGGCGGCAGATACGCAGTATTTT | CASSFLTGAADTQYF
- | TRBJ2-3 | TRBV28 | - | TGTGCCAGTTTCGGGGGATCCACAGATACGCAGTATTTT | CASFGGSTDTQYF
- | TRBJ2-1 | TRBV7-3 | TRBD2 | TGTGCCAGCAGCCGCCTCCAAGGAACGGGAGGGCCGGCGAACAATGAGCAGTTCTTC | CASSRLQGTGGPANNEQFF
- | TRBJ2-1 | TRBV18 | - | TGTGCCAGCTCCCCCATGGGAAGCTCCTACAATGAGCAGTTCTTC | CASSPMGSSYNEQFF
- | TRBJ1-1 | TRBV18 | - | TGTGCCAGCTCACCGGTCCGAGGGAGGGCTGAAGCTTTCTTT | CASSPVRGRAEAFF
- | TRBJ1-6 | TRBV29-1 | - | TGCAGCGTTGGACACTCCTATAATTCACCCCTCCACTTT | CSVGHSYNSPLHF
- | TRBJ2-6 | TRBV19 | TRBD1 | TGTGCCAGCTTGGGGCACAGGGGGAAGGTATCTGGGGCCAACGTCCTGACTTTC | CASLGHRGKVSGANVLTF
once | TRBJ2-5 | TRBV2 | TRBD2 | TGTGCCAGCAGTGAAGAGCGGGGGCAGACCCAGTACTTC | CASSEERGQTQYF
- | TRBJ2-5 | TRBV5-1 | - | TGCGCCAGCAGCTTGGGTTACGGGGAGTCAGGAGAGACCCAGTACTTC | CASSLGYGESGETQYF
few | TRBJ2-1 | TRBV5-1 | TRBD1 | TGCGCCAGCAGCTTAGGGACAGCTAACAATGAGCAGTTCTTC | CASSLGTANNEQFF
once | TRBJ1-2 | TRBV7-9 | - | TGTGCCAGCAGCCCCCAGGGGTTGGGCGGCTACACCTTC | CASSPQGLGGYTF
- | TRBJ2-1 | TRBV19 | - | TGTGCCAGTCGGCTAAACAATGAGCAGTTCTTC | CASRLNNEQFF
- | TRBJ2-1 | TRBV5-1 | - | TGCGCCAGCAGCTTGGCGACTAGAGGTCGGAACAATGAGCAGTTCTTC | CASSLATRGRNNEQFF
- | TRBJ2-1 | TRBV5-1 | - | TGCGCCAGCAGCAGCAATAGCGGCCCCGAGCAGTTCTTC | CASSSNSGPEQFF
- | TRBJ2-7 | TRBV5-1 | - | TGCGCCAGCAGCTTGGGAGGAACCTACGAGCAGTACTTC | CASSLGGTYEQYF
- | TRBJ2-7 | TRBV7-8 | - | TGTGCCAGCAGCCGAGGGAACCCCCACGAGCAGTACTTC | CASSRGNPHEQYF
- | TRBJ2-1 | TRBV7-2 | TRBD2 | TGTGCCAGCAGCCCATCTAGCGGGAGCTCCTACAATGAGCAGTTCTTC | CASSPSSGSSYNEQFF
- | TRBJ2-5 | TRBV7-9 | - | TGTGCCAGCAGCTTAGAGTTGGGTCAGGAGACCCAGTACTTC | CASSLELGQETQYF
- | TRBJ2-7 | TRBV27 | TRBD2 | TGTGCCAGCAGCCCAGCGGGGTGGGACTACGAGCAGTACTTC | CASSPAGWDYEQYF
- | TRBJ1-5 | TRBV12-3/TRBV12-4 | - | TGTGCCAGCAGTTTCAGAGATAGCAATCAGCCCCAGCATTTT | CASSFRDSNQPQHF
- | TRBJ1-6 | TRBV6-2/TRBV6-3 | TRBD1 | TGTGCCAGCAGCACCGGGACAGGGATTCTCCCCCTCCACTTT | CASSTGTGILPLHF
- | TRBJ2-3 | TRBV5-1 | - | TGCGCCAGCAGCTTGGATCAGGAAGCGCAGTATTTT | CASSLDQEAQYF
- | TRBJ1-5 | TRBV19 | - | TGTGCCAGTAGAGAGTTTAGGAATCAGCCCCAGCATTTT | CASREFRNQPQHF
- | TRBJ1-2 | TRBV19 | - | TGTGCCAGTAGTATAGATGCCTTGATGGAAGCTTATGGCTACACCTTC | CASSIDALMEAYGYTF
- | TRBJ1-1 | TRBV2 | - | TGTGCCAGCAAAGACAGTCTGAACACTGAAGCTTTCTTT | CASKDSLNTEAFF
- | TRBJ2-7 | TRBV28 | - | TGTGCCAGCAAAAAAGGGGGGATTCAGGGCGAGCAGTACTTC | CASKKGGIQGEQYF
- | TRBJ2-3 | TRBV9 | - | TGTGCCAGCAGCACACGGAGCCTAAGTGGCACAGATACGCAGTATTTT | CASSTRSLSGTDTQYF
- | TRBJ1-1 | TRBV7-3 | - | TGTGCCAGCAGCCGAGGGGGGGAGGACACTGAAGCTTTCTTT | CASSRGGEDTEAFF
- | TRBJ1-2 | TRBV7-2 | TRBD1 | TGTGCCAGCAGCCGCAACACAGGGGATGGCGGCTACACCTTC | CASSRNTGDGGYTF
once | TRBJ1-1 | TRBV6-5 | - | TGTGCCAGCAGGCCGAGGGTGAACACTGAAGCTTTCTTT | CASRPRVNTEAFF
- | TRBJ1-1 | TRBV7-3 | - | TGTGCCAGCAGCTTAAGTCCCTACACTGAAGCTTTCTTT | CASSLSPYTEAFF
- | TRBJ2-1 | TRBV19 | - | TGTGCCAGTAGTATCATGGGTCAAACCTACAATGAGCAGTTCTTC | CASSIMGQTYNEQFF
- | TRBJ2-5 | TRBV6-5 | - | TGTGCCAGCAAATCCATGGGGGTCGGAGAGACCCAGTACTTC | CASKSMGVGETQYF
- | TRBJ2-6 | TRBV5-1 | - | TGCGCCAGCAGCCTCAATCCTCCTTTCAGCTCTGGGGCCAACGTCCTGACTTTC | CASSLNPPFSSGANVLTF
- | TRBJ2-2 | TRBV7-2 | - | TGTGCCAGCAGCCCTCGGAGGGCGGGCACCGGGGAGCTGTTTTTT | CASSPRRAGTGELFF
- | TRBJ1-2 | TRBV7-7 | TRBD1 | TGTGCTAGCAGCTTAGGCTCGGGACAGCGGGACTATGGCTACACCTTC | CASSLGSGQRDYGYTF